The 2 T cell receptor beta chains below come from one sample, sequenced in a study of blood T cell repertoires in COVID-19 (TCRdb year 2020). Receptors were amplified or captured by the immunoSEQ multiplex PCR assay. TCRdb retrieved this table from immuneACCESS and kept in-frame rearrangements only. Not all clones are present; in checked studies, unresolved V genes account for under half, and no reason is known for the remainder. This sample is represented by 360,000 or so clones; more than 70% of them were singletons. The ten top clones hold 0.95% to 1.1% of the sample. Input material: PBMCs or T cells enriched from blood (not recorded which). These receptors were collected from a woman between 25 and 40 years old who had been exposed to COVID-19.

CDR3 nucleotides: TGTGCCAGCAGTGAAACTAGCAGCACGGCGCAGTACTTC. It codes for CASSETSSTAQYF. The rearrangement joins TRBV6-1 to TRBJ2-7, with TRBD2 as a possible D gene (6 bases). This CDR3 has 13 amino acids. The germline V gene encodes CDR1 MNHNS and CDR2 SASEGT. Trimming removed 2 bases from V and 9 bases from J, with 14 bases in between.

The J gene is TRBJ2-7, the V gene TRBV6-1; 11 nucleotides line up with TRBD2. After removal of 3 bases from V and 0 bases from J, the junction contained 4 bases not matched to a gene. CDR3 length equals 16 residues. Germline V gene lookup returns CDR1 MNHNS and CDR2 SASEGT. CDR3 in amino acids: CASSEPGLAASYEQYF. As DNA, the CDR3 is TGTGCCAGCAGTGAGCCGGGACTAGCGGCCTCCTACGAGCAGTACTTC.